The 32 T cell receptor beta chains below all came from one sample that was sequenced in a study of response to subunit inactivated influenza vaccine listed by TCRdb under 2018. Libraries were built with RT-PCR. The sequencer listed for this sample is Illumina HiSeq 2500. Through fastp at Q25 and MiXCR, TCRdb rebuilt clones from the public reads, retaining in-frame beta chains. Rows with one shared CDR3 protein collapse into an entry with the most common genes and DNA. The sample has approximately 570,000 distinct CDR3 sequences on record, approximately 7.6% of them singletons. About an eighth of the sample belongs to the ten largest clones. Specimen: PBMCs from blood, collected 23 months after vaccination. The origin of the receptors is a man between 50 and 75 years old who received an inactivated influenza vaccine. Donor details come from another sample of the same person, matched by shared clones.

This clonotype occurred many times. The chain uses TRBV20-1 and TRBJ2-3; 8 nucleotides match TRBD2. Unmatched junction bases numbered 14, after V lost 3 bases and J lost 0 bases. Germline V CDR1 and CDR2: DFQATT, SNEGSKA (reference sequence). This CDR3 comprises 18 residues. The CDR3 loop reads CSAREGRGGLPSTDTQYF. CDR3 coding DNA: TGCAGTGCTAGGGAGGGACGGGGGGGCCTGCCTAGCACAGATACGCAGTATTTT.

The V and J genes are TRBV3-1 and TRBJ2-3, with D perhaps matching TRBD2 (6 bases). V was trimmed by 6 bases and J by 10 bases, leaving 8 bases between them. CDR1 LGHDT and CDR2 YNNKEL come from the germline V gene (reference sequence). The CDR3 sequence is 10 residues long. The CDR3 loop is CASRGGAQYF. In DNA form, the CDR3 reads TGTGCCAGCAGGGGGGGAGCGCAGTATTTT.

V gene TRBV30 combines with J gene TRBJ1-3; D call uncertain. The CDR3 covers 11 residues. CDR1 and CDR2 from the germline V gene are GTSNPN and SVGIG (reference sequence). Trimming removed 2 bases at V and 5 bases at J, with 4 bases between. CDR3 sequence reads: CAWSRRNTIYF. The CDR3 nucleotides read TGTGCCTGGAGTAGGAGAAACACCATATATTTT.

This clonotype was detected many times. The chain recombines TRBV5-8 with TRBJ1-1; D ambiguous. This CDR3 has 15 residues. The germline V gene encodes CDR1 SGHTS and CDR2 YDEGEE. The V end lost 2 bases, the J end lost 3 bases, and 14 bases lay between the germline ends. CDR3: CASSFWALGDTEAFF. The CDR3 DNA sequence: TGTGCCAGCAGCTTTTGGGCTCTTGGAGACACTGAAGCTTTCTTT. Looking up the rest from reference TRBV5-8 and TRBJ1-1 gives the full variable domain: EAGVTQSPTHLIKTRGQQATLRCSPISGHTSVYWYQQALGLGLQFLLWYDEGEERNRGNFPPRFSGRQFPNYSSELNVNALELEDSALYLCASSFWALGDTEAFFGQGTRLTVV.

This clonotype was seen only a few times. The rearrangement joins TRBV20-1 to TRBJ2-1; TRBD2 is a possible D gene (5 bases). Germline lookup yields CDR1 DFQATT and CDR2 SNEGSKA (reference sequence). The CDR3 runs to 16 residues. The V end was cut by 0 bases, the J end by 2 bases, with 14 bases between. The CDR3: CSARDLEGSPYNEQFF. CDR3 coding DNA: TGCAGTGCTAGAGATCTCGAAGGGAGCCCCTACAATGAGCAGTTCTTC.

This clonotype was observed at least ten times. This chain links TRBV4-3 with TRBJ2-3; D gene ambiguous. V was pared by 1 base and J by 6 bases, with 11 bases between. The CDR3 has 14 residues. Germline assignment: CDR1 LGHNA and CDR2 YSLEER. CDR3 sequence reads: CASSQGLSRDTQYF. The CDR3 nucleotides read TGCGCCAGCAGCCAAGGTCTCTCACGGGATACGCAGTATTTT.

This clonotype was seen ten or more times. The chain is built from TRBV7-2 and TRBJ2-3, with D tentatively TRBD1 (5 bases). The CDR3 runs to 13 residues. Germline V CDR1 and CDR2: SGHTA, FQGNSA. V gave up 5 bases and J gave up 3 bases, with 9 bases separating them. CDR3 sequence (DNA): TGTGCCAGCAGCACCCGACAGACAGATACGCAGTATTTT. Protein sequence: CASSTRQTDTQYF.

This chain links TRBV5-1 with TRBJ2-5, with a possible D match to TRBD1 (6 bases). CDR1 is SGHRS and CDR2 is YFSETQ in the germline V gene. CDR3 size: 16 residues. V lost 4 bases to trimming and J lost 4 bases, with 20 bases between them. CDR3 amino acids: CASSREGHEVSETQYF. The CDR3 region has the DNA TGCGCCAGCAGCCGTGAGGGACATGAAGTTTCAGAGACCCAGTACTTC.

This clonotype occurred a few times. The V gene is TRBV20-1, the J gene TRBJ2-1; 9 bases map to TRBD2. The CDR3 is 14 amino acids. Germline CDR1 reads DFQATT; CDR2 reads SNEGSKA (reference sequence). The V and J ends lost 5 bases and 9 bases, in that order; junction bases with no gene match: 11. The CDR3 reads CSAEGGREIGEQFF. The DNA for the CDR3 is TGCAGTGCTGAGGGCGGGAGGGAGATCGGTGAGCAGTTCTTC.

This clonotype occurred many times. The gene calls are TRBV12-3 or TRBV12-4 and TRBJ2-7; 8 bases map to TRBD1. Trimming removed 5 bases from V and 3 bases from J; junction bases left unmatched: 6. The CDR3 runs to 14 residues. CDR3 nucleotide sequence: TGTGCCAGCAGTGTGACAGGGGCCCTCTACGAGCAGTACTTC. This encodes CASSVTGALYEQYF.

The CDR3, as DNA: TGTGCCAGCAGCGTAGCGGCGCAGGGTACCGGCGAGCAGTACTTC. Protein sequence: CASSVAAQGTGEQYF. The rearrangement joins TRBV9 to TRBJ2-7; D may be TRBD1 (5 bases). CDR3 size: 15 residues. CDR1 is SGDLS and CDR2 is YYNGEE in the germline V gene. Trimming took 0 bases from V and 6 from J, leaving 16 bases between them.

The chain couples TRBV5-5 to TRBJ2-7; possibly TRBD1 for D (5 bases). The CDR3 consists of 15 residues. CDR1 is SGHKS and CDR2 is YYEKEE in the germline V gene (reference sequence). V was shortened by 0 bases and J by 4 bases, with 14 bases between the two germline ends. CDR3 residues: CASSLEDSRGYEQYF. For the CDR3, the DNA is TGTGCCAGCAGCTTGGAAGACAGCAGAGGATACGAGCAGTACTTC.

As concerns this clonotype: A read error may explain this, as a much larger clone is one base away. The chain employs TRBV5-1 and TRBJ2-3; 11 bases fit TRBD2. There are 14 residues in the CDR3. Germline V lookup: CDR1 SGHRS, CDR2 YFSETQ. CDR3 DNA: TGCGCCAGCAGCCCAGGGACTAGCGGATCTACGCGGTATTTT. Encoded protein: CASSPGTSGSTRYF.

Concerning this clonotype itself: This may come from a read error, since a much larger clone is one base off. This chain connects TRBV5-1 to TRBJ2-7; D is uncertain. The CDR3 length is 13 residues. Trimming pared 0 bases from V and 4 bases from J, leaving 8 bases between. In germline, CDR1 is SGHRS, CDR2 YFSETQ. CDR3 loop: CASSLEAEYEQYF. The CDR3 bases are TGCGCCAGCAGCTTGGAGGCCGAGTACGAGCAGTACTTC. Combining the CDR3 with reference TRBV5-1 and TRBJ2-7 gives the whole variable domain KAGVTQTPRYLIKTRGQQVTLSCSPISGHRSVSWYQQTPGQGLQFLFEYFSETQRNKGNFPGRFSGRQFSNSRSEMNVSTLELGDSALYLCASSLEAEYEQYFGPGTRLTVT.

The chain carries TRBV6-2 or TRBV6-3 and TRBJ2-1; a possible D gene is TRBD2 (7 bases). CDR1 MNHEY and CDR2 SVGEGT come from the germline V gene. There are 16 residues in the CDR3. The V and J ends lost 5 bases and 5 bases respectively, with 19 bases between them. DNA for the CDR3: TGTGCCAGCAGTCCAGGGCGGGGGCGTCTTAACAATGAGCAGTTCTTC. Translating it yields CASSPGRGRLNNEQFF.

At least ten counts were recorded for this clonotype. The chain combines TRBV7-6 with TRBJ2-3; D gene ambiguous. The germline V gene encodes CDR1 SGHVS and CDR2 FNYEAQ. The length of the CDR3 is 13 residues. V was trimmed by 5 bases and J by 3 bases, leaving 9 bases between them. CDR3 in DNA: TGTGCCAGCAGCCCCCGGCTGACAGATACGCAGTATTTT. Its translation: CASSPRLTDTQYF.

For this clonotype: One base away lies a much larger clone, so this may be a sequencing read error. This chain links TRBV20-1 with TRBJ2-3; D is unresolved. There are 17 residues in the CDR3. V lost 5 bases to trimming and J lost 0 bases, with 21 bases between them. CDR1 and CDR2 (germline): DFQATT, SNEGSKA (reference sequence). CDR3 in amino acids: CSAGARRTLESTDTQYF. The CDR3 region has the DNA TGCAGTGCTGGCGCTCGCCGGACGTTAGAGAGCACAGATACGCAGTATTTT.

This clonotype was counted ten times or more. The chain uses TRBV5-1 and TRBJ2-7, with a tentative D call TRBD1 (6 bases). V lost 4 bases to trimming and J lost 3 bases, with 17 bases between them. CDR3 length: 15 amino acids. Germline V lookup: CDR1 SGHRS, CDR2 YFSETQ. The CDR3 spells CASSTGSQGFYEQYF. CDR3 DNA: TGCGCCAGCAGCACAGGGTCACAGGGATTCTACGAGCAGTACTTC.

The rearrangement uses TRBV11-3 and TRBJ2-1, with a weak D call TRBD2 (5 bases). The CDR3 is made up of 15 amino acids. Per the germline V gene, CDR1 is SGHNT and CDR2 is YENEEA. The V end was cut by 5 bases, the J end by 7 bases, with 18 bases between. As DNA, the CDR3 is TGTGCCAGCAGCCCCGGAGGACGGGAAGGGAATGAGCAGTTCTTC. Translating it yields CASSPGGREGNEQFF. The variable domain in full, with the rest retrieved from reference TRBV11-3 and TRBJ2-1, is EAGVVQSPRYKIIEKKQPVAFWCNPISGHNTLYWYLQNLGQGPELLIRYENEEAVDDSQLPKDRFSAERLKGVDSTLKIQPAELGDSAVYLCASSPGGREGNEQFFGPGTRLTVL.

This clonotype was observed many times. CDR3 residues: CASSLESSDTQYF. The CDR3 DNA reads TGCGCCAGCAGCTTGGAATCCTCAGATACGCAGTATTTT. The genes are TRBV5-1 and TRBJ2-3; D is undetermined. Germline CDR1 SGHRS, CDR2 YFSETQ. V gave up 0 bases and J gave up 4 bases, with 6 bases separating them. The CDR3 runs 13 residues.

This chain links TRBV20-1 with TRBJ2-1; 10 nucleotides line up with TRBD2. The germline gives CDR1 DFQATT, CDR2 SNEGSKA (reference sequence). The CDR3 runs to 15 residues. CDR3 sequence (DNA): TGCAGCGCAGGGGGTAGCGGGAGGATGTACAATGAGCAGTTCTTC. Translation: CSAGGSGRMYNEQFF.

This clonotype showed up many times. The V gene is TRBV20-1, the J gene TRBJ2-7, with 15 positions matching TRBD2. The germline CDR1 and CDR2 sequences are DFQATT and SNEGSKA (reference sequence). V was pared by 6 bases and J by 0 bases, with 9 bases of the junction left unmatched. The CDR3 extends over 17 amino acids. CDR3 in DNA: TGCAGTGCCCTGACCGGGACTAGCGGGAGGAGCTCCTACGAGCAGTACTTC. This translates into CSALTGTSGRSSYEQYF.

The gene calls are TRBV11-2 and TRBJ1-1; no firm D call. Trimming pared 3 bases from V and 4 bases from J, leaving 9 bases between. Germline V gives CDR1 SGHAT, CDR2 FQNNGV. CDR3 length equals 13 residues. CDR3 residues: CASSFRPTTEAFF. The CDR3 DNA follows: TGTGCCAGCAGCTTTCGGCCTACCACTGAAGCTTTCTTT.

Many counts were recorded for this clonotype. The V gene is TRBV27, the J gene TRBJ2-1; tentatively, D is TRBD2 (6 bases). This CDR3 is built from 15 residues. Between the trimmed V and J ends, which lost 6 bases and 2 bases, there was a span of 14 bases. The germline V gene has CDR1 MNHEY and CDR2 SMNVEV (reference sequence). DNA for the CDR3: TGTGCCAGCAGGGACGGACTACAGCCCTACAATGAGCAGTTCTTC. This gives the protein CASRDGLQPYNEQFF.

In this sample, this clonotype turned up many times. The genes are TRBV6-2 or TRBV6-3 and TRBJ2-1; TRBD2 matches at 8 bases. The CDR3 covers 15 residues. J gave up 2 bases and V 7 bases, and 7 bases lay outside the gene matches. Germline V gene lookup returns CDR1 MNHEY and CDR2 SVGEGT. CDR3 sequence reads: CASIKAGAPYNEQFF. In DNA, the CDR3 is TGTGCCAGCATCAAAGCGGGAGCCCCCTACAATGAGCAGTTCTTC.

This clonotype was seen a handful of times. This chain links TRBV7-2 with TRBJ2-2, with D unresolved. This CDR3 comprises 15 residues. Trimming took off 5 bases at V and 0 bases at J, with 10 bases between the two ends. Germline-derived CDR1 and CDR2 are SGHTA and FQGNSA. The chain's CDR3 is CASSRSWANTGELFF. The CDR3 nucleotides are TGTGCCAGCAGCCGCAGTTGGGCGAACACCGGGGAGCTGTTTTTT.

This clonotype was seen more than once but under ten times. V is TRBV2 and J is TRBJ1-1; D may be TRBD1 (6 bases). V lost 6 bases to trimming and J lost 8 bases, with 19 bases between them. The CDR3 spans 14 residues. CDR1 SNHLY and CDR2 FYNNEI come from the germline V gene. CDR3 loop: CASSLRDTGGEAFF. The DNA for the CDR3 is TGTGCCAGCAGCCTAAGGGACACTGGGGGGGAAGCTTTCTTT.

This clonotype came up a few times. This chain links TRBV6-1 with TRBJ2-5; perhaps TRBD1 as D (6 bases). Trimming removed 7 bases at V and 4 bases at J, with 16 bases between. The germline V gene encodes CDR1 MNHNS and CDR2 SASEGT. The CDR3 is 14 residues long. CDR3 nucleotide sequence: TGTGCCAGCACCAAAGAAGGGGGTTTAGAGACCCAGTACTTC. Translated: CASTKEGGLETQYF.

This clonotype was seen at least ten times. This chain uses TRBV7-6 with TRBJ2-1; D tentatively fits TRBD1 or TRBD2 (6 bases each). The CDR3 has 18 residues. Trimming removed 4 bases at V and 0 bases at J, with 19 bases between. Germline assignment: CDR1 SGHVS and CDR2 FNYEAQ. CDR3 nucleotide sequence: TGTGCCAGCAGCTCGCCCCTTTGGGGGGCAAGCTCCTACAATGAGCAGTTCTTC. Its translation is CASSSPLWGASSYNEQFF.

This clonotype was seen more than once but under ten times. The genes are TRBV6-2 or TRBV6-3 and TRBJ1-1; maybe TRBD1 (6 bases). Germline V gene data show CDR1 as MNHEY and CDR2 as SVGEGT. The ends were cut back, 2 bases at V and 3 bases at J, with 13 bases in the middle. This CDR3 has 15 residues. The CDR3 bases are TGTGCCAGCAGTTACACAGGGATGGGGTACACTGAAGCTTTCTTT. Residues: CASSYTGMGYTEAFF.

The chain joins TRBV5-1 to TRBJ2-7; 7 bases are a match to TRBD1. The CDR3 is 15 amino acids. Per germline, CDR1 SGHRS and CDR2 YFSETQ. J lost 4 bases, V lost 0 bases, and 7 bases had no gene match. The CDR3 region has the DNA TGCGCCAGCAGCTTGGTTGAAGGGGGCTTTTACGAGCAGTACTTC. It codes for CASSLVEGGFYEQYF.

In its sample, this clonotype was seen a few times. The chain's CDR3 is CSARSQVNTEAFF. DNA of the CDR3: TGCAGTGCTAGGTCGCAGGTGAACACTGAAGCTTTCTTT. J is TRBJ1-1 and V is TRBV20-1; D is undetermined. CDR3 length: 13 residues. The V gene lost 3 bases and the J gene lost 0 bases, with 8 bases spanning the gap. Germline V CDR1 and CDR2: DFQATT, SNEGSKA (reference sequence).